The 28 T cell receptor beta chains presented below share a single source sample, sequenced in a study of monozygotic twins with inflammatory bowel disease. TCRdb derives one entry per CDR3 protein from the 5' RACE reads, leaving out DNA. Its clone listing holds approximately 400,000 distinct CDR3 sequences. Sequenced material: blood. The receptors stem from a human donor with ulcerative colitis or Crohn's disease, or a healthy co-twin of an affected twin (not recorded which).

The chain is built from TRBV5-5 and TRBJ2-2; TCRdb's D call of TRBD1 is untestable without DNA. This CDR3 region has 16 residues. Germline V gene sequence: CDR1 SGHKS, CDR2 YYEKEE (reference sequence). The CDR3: CASSTAGTANTGELFF.

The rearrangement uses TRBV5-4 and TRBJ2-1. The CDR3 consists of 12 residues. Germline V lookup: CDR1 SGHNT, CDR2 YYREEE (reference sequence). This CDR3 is CASSLFSDEQFF.

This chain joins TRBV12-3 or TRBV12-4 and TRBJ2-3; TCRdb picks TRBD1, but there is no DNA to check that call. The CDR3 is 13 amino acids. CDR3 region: CASSKRPGDTQYF.

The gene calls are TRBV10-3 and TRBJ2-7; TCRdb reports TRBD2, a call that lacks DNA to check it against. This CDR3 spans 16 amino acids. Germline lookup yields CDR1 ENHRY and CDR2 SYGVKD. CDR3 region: CAISESSKRVTYEQYF.

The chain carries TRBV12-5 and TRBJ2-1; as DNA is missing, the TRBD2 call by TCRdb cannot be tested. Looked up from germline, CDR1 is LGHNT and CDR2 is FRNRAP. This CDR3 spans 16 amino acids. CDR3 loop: CASGLSASGWMDEQFF. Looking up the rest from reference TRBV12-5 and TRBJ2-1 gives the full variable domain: DARVTQTPRHKVTEMGQEVTMRCQPILGHNTVFWYRQTMMQGLELLAYFRNRAPLDDSGMPKDRFSAEMPDATLATLKIQPSEPRDSAVYFCASGLSASGWMDEQFFGPGTRLTVL.

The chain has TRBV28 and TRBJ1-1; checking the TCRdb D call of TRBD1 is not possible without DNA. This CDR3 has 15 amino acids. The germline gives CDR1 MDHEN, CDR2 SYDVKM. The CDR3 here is CASSVPGTGWAEAFF.

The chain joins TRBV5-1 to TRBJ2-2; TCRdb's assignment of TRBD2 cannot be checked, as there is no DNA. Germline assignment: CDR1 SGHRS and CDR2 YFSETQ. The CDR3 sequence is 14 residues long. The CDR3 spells CASSLGLPPGELFF.

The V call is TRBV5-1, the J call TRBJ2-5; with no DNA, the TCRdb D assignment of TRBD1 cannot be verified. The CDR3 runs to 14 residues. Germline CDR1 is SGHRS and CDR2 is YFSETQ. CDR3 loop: CASRRDRPQETQYF.

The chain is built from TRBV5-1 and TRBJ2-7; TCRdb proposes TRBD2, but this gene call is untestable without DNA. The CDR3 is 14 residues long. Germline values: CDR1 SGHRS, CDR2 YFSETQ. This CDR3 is CASSLEGSPYEQYF.

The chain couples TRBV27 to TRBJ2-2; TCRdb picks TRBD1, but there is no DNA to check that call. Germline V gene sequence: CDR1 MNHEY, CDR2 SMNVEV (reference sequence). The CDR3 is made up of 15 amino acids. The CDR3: CASSFVTGNTGELFF.

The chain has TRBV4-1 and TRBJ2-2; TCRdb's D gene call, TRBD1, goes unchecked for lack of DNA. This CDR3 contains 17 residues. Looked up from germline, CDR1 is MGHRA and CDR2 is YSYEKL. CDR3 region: CASSPFSGGTVTGELFF.

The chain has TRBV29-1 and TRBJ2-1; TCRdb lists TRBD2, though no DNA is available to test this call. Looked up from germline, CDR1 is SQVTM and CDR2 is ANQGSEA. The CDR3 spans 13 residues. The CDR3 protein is CSSRTSLSNEQFF.

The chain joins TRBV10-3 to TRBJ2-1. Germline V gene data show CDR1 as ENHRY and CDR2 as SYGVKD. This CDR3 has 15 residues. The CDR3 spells CAISGTLVSYNEQFF.

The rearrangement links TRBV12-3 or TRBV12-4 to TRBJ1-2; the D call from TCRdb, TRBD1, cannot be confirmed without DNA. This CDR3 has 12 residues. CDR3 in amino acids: CASSLRGFGYTF.

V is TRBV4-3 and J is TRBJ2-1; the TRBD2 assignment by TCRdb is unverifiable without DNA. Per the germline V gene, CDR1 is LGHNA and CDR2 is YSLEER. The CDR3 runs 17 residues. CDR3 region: CASSPWTSGAPYNEQFF.

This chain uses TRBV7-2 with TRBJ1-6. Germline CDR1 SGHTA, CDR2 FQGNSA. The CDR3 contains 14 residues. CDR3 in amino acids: CASSPRSGSSPLHF.

This CDR3 reads CASSFADGANYGYTF. This rearrangement joins TRBV5-1 to TRBJ1-2. CDR1 is SGHRS, CDR2 YFSETQ, per germline. The CDR3 spans 15 residues.

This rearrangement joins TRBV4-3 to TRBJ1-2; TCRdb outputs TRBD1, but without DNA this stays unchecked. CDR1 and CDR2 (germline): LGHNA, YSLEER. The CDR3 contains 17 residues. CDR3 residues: CASSSDGTGKYYDGYTF.

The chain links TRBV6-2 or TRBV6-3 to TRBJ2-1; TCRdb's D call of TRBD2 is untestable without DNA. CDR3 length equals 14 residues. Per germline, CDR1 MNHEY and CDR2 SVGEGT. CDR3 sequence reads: CASSYGGLRGGRLF.

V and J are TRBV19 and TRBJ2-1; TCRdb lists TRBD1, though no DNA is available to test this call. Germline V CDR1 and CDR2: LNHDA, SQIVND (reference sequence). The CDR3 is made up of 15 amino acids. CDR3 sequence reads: CASSIGGQPDNEQFF. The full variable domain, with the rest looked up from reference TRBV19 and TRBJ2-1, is DGGITQSPKYLFRKEGQNVTLSCEQNLNHDAMYWYRQDPGQGLRLIYYSQIVNDFQKGDIAEGYSVSREKKESFPLTVTSAQKNPTAFYLCASSIGGQPDNEQFFGPGTRLTVL.

This CDR3 is CASFGSGGAFF. V is TRBV5-6 and J is TRBJ1-1; TCRdb's D gene call, TRBD1, goes unchecked for lack of DNA. Germline CDR1 reads SGHDT; CDR2 reads YYEEEE. The CDR3 length is 11 residues.

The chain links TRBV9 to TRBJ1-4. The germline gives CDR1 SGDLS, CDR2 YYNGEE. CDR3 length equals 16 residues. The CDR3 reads CASSVAGTPTEEKLFF.

CDR3 in amino acids: CASSGGGQGDTEAFF. V usage is TRBV5-1 and J usage is TRBJ1-1; TCRdb's assignment of TRBD1 cannot be checked, as there is no DNA. This CDR3 comprises 15 residues. Looked up from germline, CDR1 is SGHRS and CDR2 is YFSETQ.

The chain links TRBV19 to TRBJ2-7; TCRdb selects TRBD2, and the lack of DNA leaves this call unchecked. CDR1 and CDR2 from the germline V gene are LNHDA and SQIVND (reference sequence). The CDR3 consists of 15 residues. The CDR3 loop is CASSMRTSRSYEQYF. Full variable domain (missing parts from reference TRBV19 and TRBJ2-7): DGGITQSPKYLFRKEGQNVTLSCEQNLNHDAMYWYRQDPGQGLRLIYYSQIVNDFQKGDIAEGYSVSREKKESFPLTVTSAQKNPTAFYLCASSMRTSRSYEQYFGPGTRLTVT.

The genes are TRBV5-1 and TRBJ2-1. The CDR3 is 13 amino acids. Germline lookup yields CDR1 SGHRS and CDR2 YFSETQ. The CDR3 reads CASSSDVRNEQFF.

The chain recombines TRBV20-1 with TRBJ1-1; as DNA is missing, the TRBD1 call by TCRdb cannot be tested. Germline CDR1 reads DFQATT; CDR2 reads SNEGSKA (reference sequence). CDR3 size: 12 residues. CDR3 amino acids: CSARAGGTEAFF.

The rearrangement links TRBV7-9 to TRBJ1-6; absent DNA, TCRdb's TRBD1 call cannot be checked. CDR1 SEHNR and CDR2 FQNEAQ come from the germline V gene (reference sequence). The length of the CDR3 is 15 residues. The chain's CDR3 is CASSRDTGFNSPLHF.

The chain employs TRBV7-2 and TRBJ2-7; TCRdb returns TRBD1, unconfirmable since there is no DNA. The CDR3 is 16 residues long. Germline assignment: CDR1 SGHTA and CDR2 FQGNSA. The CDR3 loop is CASSLVPPDRGYEQYF.